These 17 T cell receptor beta chains came from one sample sequenced in a study of T cells in Graves' hyperthyroidism and ophthalmopathy. Amplification of TCR beta CDR3 regions used RNA as the template. Primed by the HTBI set, a first-round RT-PCR was run on the TCR CDR3. From the multiplex PCR reads, TCRdb called clonotypes with MiXCR, one entry per CDR3 protein. The repertoire includes hundreds of thousands of distinct CDR3 sequences, around 20% of them detected once, and 47% sits in the top ten. The specimen was blood. The receptors derive from a man in his forties with Graves' ophthalmopathy.

The chain has TRBV7-6 and TRBJ2-3; no clear D gene. V was pared by 5 bases and J by 4 bases, with 10 bases between. The CDR3 spans 13 residues. The germline CDR1 and CDR2 sequences are SGHVS and FNYEAQ. CDR3 in amino acids: CASSQVGPDTQYF. CDR3 DNA sequence: TGTGCCAGCAGCCAAGTAGGGCCAGATACGCAGTATTTT.

This clonotype was seen many times. The V gene is TRBV7-2, the J gene TRBJ2-3, with 8 bases aligning to TRBD2. This CDR3 spans 13 amino acids. V lost 5 bases and J lost 12; bases outside the gene matches: 10. CDR1 SGHTA and CDR2 FQGNSA come from the germline V gene. DNA for the CDR3: TGTGCCAGCAGCCCAGCGGGAGTTAACCAACAGTATTTT. It yields the protein CASSPAGVNQQYF.

The chain couples TRBV10-3 to TRBJ2-7; 8 bases are a match to TRBD1. CDR3 length: 15 residues. With 11 bases clipped from V and 2 bases from J, the junction kept 14 bases outside the gene matches. CDR1 and CDR2 (germline): ENHRY, SYGVKD. CDR3 DNA sequence: TGTGCCCCCCGCGGATGTGGACAGGGAGCCTACGAGCAGTACTTC. It specifies CAPRGCGQGAYEQYF.

The chain employs TRBV29-1 and TRBJ2-2; 8 bases line up with TRBD1. After removal of 1 base from V and 6 bases from J, the junction contained 7 bases not matched to a gene. Germline V gene data show CDR1 as SQVTM and CDR2 as ANQGSEA. The length of the CDR3 is 15 residues. CDR3 loop: CSVEVSDRVSGELFF. The CDR3 nucleotides are TGCAGCGTTGAAGTTTCGGACAGGGTGTCCGGGGAGCTGTTTTTT.

The genes are TRBV15 and TRBJ1-6, with no clear D. The CDR3 has 12 residues. The germline V and J ends were trimmed by 5 bases and 7 bases, with 6 bases remaining between them. Germline lookup yields CDR1 LNHNV and CDR2 YYDKDF (reference sequence). CDR3 residues: CATSERNSPLHF. The CDR3 DNA is TGTGCCACCAGCGAGAGGAATTCACCCCTCCACTTT.

This clonotype was recorded at least ten times. The rearrangement joins TRBV7-2 to TRBJ1-2; possibly TRBD1 for D (5 bases). Germline V gives CDR1 SGHTA, CDR2 FQGNSA. Trimming pared 1 base from V and 4 bases from J, leaving 13 bases between. This CDR3 has 15 amino acids. This CDR3 reads CASSLGGGGGYGYTF. In DNA form, the CDR3 reads TGTGCCAGCAGCTTAGGCGGGGGAGGCGGCTATGGCTACACCTTC.

DNA for the CDR3: TGTGCCAGCTCACCGGGACCATACAATGAGCAGTTCTTC. It translates to CASSPGPYNEQFF. The V call is TRBV18, the J call TRBJ2-1, with D possibly being TRBD1 or TRBD2 (5 bases each). V lost 3 bases, J lost 4 bases, and 7 bases lay in between. Germline V gives CDR1 KGHSH, CDR2 LQKENI. The CDR3 has 13 amino acids.

This clonotype has only a few counts. V gene TRBV9 combines with J gene TRBJ1-2; D unresolved. Germline V CDR1 and CDR2: SGDLS, YYNGEE. Trimming stripped 0 bases from V and 1 base from J, with 7 bases between. The CDR3 spans 14 residues. The CDR3 nucleotides read TGTGCCAGCAGCGTAGGCAACCTTAACTATGGCTACACCTTC. Amino acids: CASSVGNLNYGYTF.

This clonotype was seen a handful of times. The CDR3 loop is CASILGLGQETQYF. The CDR3 nucleotides read TGTGCCAGCATCCTTGGCCTAGGGCAAGAGACCCAGTACTTC. V gene TRBV5-5 combines with J gene TRBJ2-5; no reliable D call. This CDR3 comprises 14 residues. Germline lookup yields CDR1 SGHKS and CDR2 YYEKEE (reference sequence). Trimming took off 6 bases at V and 2 bases at J, with 14 bases between the two ends.

This chain joins TRBV4-2 and TRBJ1-5; D possibly corresponds to TRBD1 (6 bases). Between the trimmed V and J ends, which lost 3 bases and 7 bases, there was a span of 10 bases. The CDR3 runs to 13 residues. The germline V gene encodes CDR1 LGHNA and CDR2 YNFKEQ. CDR3 DNA sequence: TGTGCCAGCAGCCAGGCTGGACAGCAGCCCCAGCATTTT. Translation gives CASSQAGQQPQHF.

Only a few counts were recorded for this clonotype. The rearrangement links TRBV2 to TRBJ1-1; D uncertain. From germline, CDR1 is SNHLY and CDR2 FYNNEI. The CDR3 totals 14 residues. V lost 6 bases and J lost 1, with 12 bases in between. Here the CDR3 reads CASSNKPGNTEAFF. The CDR3 DNA sequence: TGTGCCAGCAGCAATAAACCAGGGAACACTGAAGCTTTCTTT.

The rearrangement links TRBV15 to TRBJ2-1, with 8 positions matching TRBD1. The CDR3 is 15 amino acids. The ends lost 8 bases at V and 5 bases at J; junction bases unmatched: 11. The germline gives CDR1 LNHNV, CDR2 YYDKDF (reference sequence). In nucleotides, the CDR3 is TGTGCCACCTTTTCTGACAGGGGCACGGACAATGAGCAGTTCTTC. Translating it yields CATFSDRGTDNEQFF. Full variable domain (remainder filled in from reference TRBV15 and TRBJ2-1): DAMVIQNPRYQVTQFGKPVTLSCSQTLNHNVMYWYQQKSSQAPKLLFHYYDKDFNNEADTPDNFQSRRPNTSFCFLDIRSPGLGDTAMYLCATFSDRGTDNEQFFGPGTRLTVL.

This clonotype was observed at least ten times. The gene calls are TRBV5-1 and TRBJ1-5; D is unresolved. Trimming pared 0 bases from V and 6 bases from J, leaving 7 bases between. The length of the CDR3 is 13 residues. In germline, CDR1 is SGHRS, CDR2 YFSETQ. The CDR3 sequence is CASSLAEGQPQHF. The CDR3, as DNA: TGCGCCAGCAGCTTGGCTGAGGGTCAGCCCCAGCATTTT.

Written as DNA, the CDR3 is TGCAGTGCTAGAGCGGGGGGTTATCGTGGCTACACCTTC. The encoded protein is CSARAGGYRGYTF. V gene TRBV20-1 combines with J gene TRBJ1-2; a weak D match, TRBD1 (5 bases). This CDR3 has 13 amino acids. With 1 base removed from V and 7 bases from J, the gap between germline ends came to 13 bases. The germline CDR1 and CDR2 sequences are DFQATT and SNEGSKA (reference sequence).

This clonotype was seen a single time. A much larger clone differs by one base, so this may be a read error. The chain couples TRBV3-1 to TRBJ1-4; D is unresolved. Germline V gene lookup returns CDR1 LGHDT and CDR2 YNNKEL (reference sequence). CDR3 length: 16 residues. The CDR3 DNA follows: TGTACCAGCAGCCCCGGTGGATCGGCAACTAATGAAAAACTGTTTTTT. Its protein is CTSSPGGSATNEKLFF.

V gene TRBV12-3 or TRBV12-4 combines with J gene TRBJ1-5; unclear D gene. CDR3 length: 14 amino acids. V was pared by 2 bases and J by 1 base, with 6 bases between. In DNA form, the CDR3 reads TGTGCCAGCAGTTTACACGGGAGCAATCAGCCCCAGCATTTT. It translates to CASSLHGSNQPQHF.

This clonotype was seen repeatedly, ten times or more. This chain joins TRBV7-9 and TRBJ1-2; D is perhaps TRBD1 (6 bases). The CDR3 consists of 12 residues. Per the germline V gene, CDR1 is SEHNR and CDR2 is FQNEAQ (reference sequence). V dropped 8 bases and J dropped 4 bases, with 11 bases sitting between them. The CDR3 protein is CASGQPLYGYTF. The CDR3, as DNA: TGTGCCAGCGGACAGCCCCTCTATGGCTACACCTTC.